This is a list of T cell receptor beta chains from one sample in a study of PD-1 blockade in classical Hodgkin lymphoma. TCRdb keeps only in-frame clones here, not all; method: immunoSEQ multiplex PCR. Seen here are about 21,000 clones, approximately 85% observed once, and the top ten hold roughly 13%. The material sequenced was peripheral blood mononuclear cells (PBMCs), taken before the fourth cycle of nivolumab. These receptors were obtained from a human donor with classical Hodgkin lymphoma. Both conserved end residues are part of each CDR3. D genes are given only for firm matches. Rows may omit the clone size; those that give it use once, few, many or a size class.

size	D	J	V	DNA	CDR3
once	NA	TRBJ1-2	TRBV13	TGTGCCAGCAGCCGAGGGCTGGCAGGGGACTTCTATGGCTACACCTTC	CASSRGLAGDFYGYTF
NA	TRBD2	TRBJ2-7	TRBV4-3	TGCGCCAGCAGCCCAGGCGGGGGACCGTCCTACGAGCAGTACTTC	CASSPGGGPSYEQYF
NA	TRBD2	TRBJ2-7	TRBV7-9	TGTGCCAGCAGCCGTCTAGCGGGAAATTACTACGAGCAGTACTTC	CASSRLAGNYYEQYF
NA	NA	TRBJ2-2	TRBV19	TGTGCCAGTATACGGGCCGCGAACACCGGGGAGCTGTTTTTT	CASIRAANTGELFF
NA	NA	TRBJ1-1	TRBV27	TGTGCCAGCAGTTACAGGGAGGACACTGAAGCTTTCTTT	CASSYREDTEAFF
NA	TRBD1	TRBJ2-6	TRBV5-1	TGCGCCAGCAGCCCACAGGGACAGGGGTCCTTGTCTGGGGCCAACGTCCTGACTTTC	CASSPQGQGSLSGANVLTF
NA	TRBD2	TRBJ2-7	TRBV9	TGTGCCAGCAGCGGGACTAGCGGGGGGCCTATCTACGAGCAGTACTTC	CASSGTSGGPIYEQYF
NA	TRBD1	TRBJ2-1	TRBV9	TGTGCCAGCAGCGCCCGGGACAGAGAATACAATGAGCAGTTCTTC	CASSARDREYNEQFF
NA	NA	TRBJ1-1	TRBV15	TGTGCCACCAGCAGAGGTCGCCCGGGGTTGAACACTGAAGCTTTCTTT	CATSRGRPGLNTEAFF
NA	NA	TRBJ1-1	TRBV19	TGTGCCAGTATGGGGTACAGGAGGAACACTGAAGCTTTCTTT	CASMGYRRNTEAFF
medium-sized	NA	TRBJ1-1	TRBV23-1	TGCGCCAGCAGTCAATTTTTGACAGTGAACACTGAAGCTTTCTTT	CASSQFLTVNTEAFF
NA	NA	TRBJ1-1	TRBV20-1	TGCAGTGCTAGAGATCCGCCTGAAGCTTTCTTT	CSARDPPEAFF
NA	NA	TRBJ2-7	TRBV7-8	TGTGCCAGCAGCTTAGTTTTCCAGGGGTCCTACGAGCAGTACTTC	CASSLVFQGSYEQYF
NA	NA	TRBJ1-5	TRBV27	TGTGCCAGCAGTTTGGAAACAGGAGAGGCCCAGCATTTT	CASSLETGEAQHF
NA	NA	TRBJ1-4	TRBV27	TGTGCCAGCAGTTTATACGGATCAGGGGCGGGAGGTACTAATGAAAAACTGTTTTTT	CASSLYGSGAGGTNEKLFF
NA	TRBD2	TRBJ2-1	TRBV27	TGTGCCAGCAGTAGCGGGACTAGCGGAAGATACAATGAGCAGTTCTTC	CASSSGTSGRYNEQFF
NA	TRBD1	TRBJ2-3	TRBV7-2	TGTGCCAGCAGCAGACAGGGCTGGGGTAGCACAGATACGCAGTATTTT	CASSRQGWGSTDTQYF
NA	NA	TRBJ2-2	TRBV10-3	TGTGCCATCAGTGTTTCACAGAACACCGGGGAGCTGTTTTTT	CAISVSQNTGELFF
NA	NA	TRBJ2-1	TRBV7-6	TGTGCCAGCAGCAAAACTAGCTCCCTAGACTACAATGAGCAGTTCTTC	CASSKTSSLDYNEQFF
NA	NA	TRBJ2-1	TRBV7-9	TGTGCCAGCACCTTGGGGGGCAATGAGCAGTTCTTC	CASTLGGNEQFF
NA	TRBD2	TRBJ2-7	TRBV5-1	TGCGCCAGCAGCCCCGGACTAGCCAAGTCCTACGAGCAGTACTTC	CASSPGLAKSYEQYF
once	NA	TRBJ2-5	TRBV4-1	TGCGCCAGCAGCCGAACCGGGCAAGAGACCCAGTACTTC	CASSRTGQETQYF
once	NA	TRBJ1-1	TRBV9	TGTGCCAGCAGCGTAGCGGCAGGTGAAGCTTTCTTT	CASSVAAGEAFF
NA	NA	TRBJ2-1	TRBV30	TGTGCCTGGAGTGTAGGGCTCGGCCTACCCCCCTCCAATGAGCAGTTCTTC	CAWSVGLGLPPSNEQFF
NA	NA	TRBJ2-7	TRBV27	TGTGCCAGCAGTTCTCGGGACAAACTTTACGAGCAGTACTTC	CASSSRDKLYEQYF
NA	TRBD2	TRBJ2-7	TRBV2	TGTGCCAGCAGCCTTAGGGAGGGGTTCCTCTCCTACGAGCGGTACTTC	CASSLREGFLSYERYF
once	NA	TRBJ1-5	TRBV19	TGTGCCAGTAGTATTCAGGGTGAACGCCAGCCCCAGCATTTT	CASSIQGERQPQHF
NA	NA	TRBJ2-7	TRBV9	TGTGCCAGCAGCGTAGGTAGCCCCTACGAGCAGTACTTC	CASSVGSPYEQYF
NA	NA	TRBJ2-3	TRBV19	TGTGCCAGTAGTCCCCCGTCAGGGCCAGATACGCAGTATTTT	CASSPPSGPDTQYF
NA	NA	TRBJ2-1	TRBV28	TGTGCCAGCAGGGGAATTGAGCTAGCAGACTACAATGAGCAGTTCTTC	CASRGIELADYNEQFF
NA	TRBD1	TRBJ2-7	TRBV7-6	TGTGCCAGCAGCTTAGCGGAAGACAGGGCCTACGAGCAGTACTTC	CASSLAEDRAYEQYF
NA	NA	TRBJ1-5	TRBV7-2	TGTGCCAGCAGCTCATCCCAGGGTGATCAGCCCCAGCATTTT	CASSSSQGDQPQHF
NA	NA	TRBJ1-1	TRBV6-1	TGTGCCAGCAGCCCCGGTTGGGCTGAAGCTTTCTTT	CASSPGWAEAFF
few	NA	TRBJ1-3	TRBV11-2	TGTGCCAGCAGCTTAGTCGGGGGAAGCTCTGGAAACACCATATATTTT	CASSLVGGSSGNTIYF
NA	TRBD1	TRBJ1-5	TRBV27	TGTGCCAGCAGTGCCGGACAGGGGGCGATTCAGCCCCAGCATTTT	CASSAGQGAIQPQHF